This T cell receptor beta chain was sequenced for a study of technical replicates of blood from a few donors. TCRdb keeps only in-frame clones here, not all; method: immunoSEQ multiplex PCR. Of approximately 85,000 clones in the sample, about 94% were seen once. This clone was observed a few times. CDR3 size: 15 residues. In germline, CDR1 is SQVTM, CDR2 ANQGSEA. Trimming stripped 6 bases from V and 0 bases from J, with 14 bases between. The material sequenced was T cells isolated from PBMCs. This chain joins TRBV29-1 and TRBJ2-2, with D tentatively TRBD1 (5 bases). The clonotype comes from a human donor in good health. The DNA for the CDR3 is TGCAGCGTCGGCAGGGCCACCTCGAACACCGGGGAGCTGTTTTTT. This encodes CSVGRATSNTGELFF.